This passage covers 11 T cell receptor beta chains from one sample sequenced in a study of blood T cell repertoires in COVID-19. Produced via immunoSEQ multiplex PCR; TCRdb's table is partial and in-frame only. The table has fewer than 250,000 clones, about four fifths seen once. Specimen: peripheral blood. The source is a woman in her 70s with acute or convalescent COVID-19.

The rearrangement joins TRBV25-1 to TRBJ1-2; D not resolved. Trimming shortened V by 2 bases and J by 1 base, and 5 bases separated the two germline ends. Germline-derived CDR1 and CDR2 are MGHDK and SYGVNS. This CDR3 has 13 residues. In DNA, the CDR3 is TGTGCCAGCAGTGAACGACTTAACTATGGCTACACCTTC. Its translation: CASSERLNYGYTF.

The rearrangement joins TRBV19 to TRBJ2-1; 16 bases are shared with TRBD2. V was clipped by 7 bases and J by 12 bases; unmatched bases: 9. The CDR3 sequence is 15 residues long. CDR1 is LNHDA and CDR2 is SQIVND in the germline V gene (reference sequence). DNA for the CDR3: TGTGCCAGTAAAGGGACTAGCGGGGGGGCAATAAGGCAGTTCTTC. Its translation: CASKGTSGGAIRQFF.

This chain links TRBV27 with TRBJ1-2, with 9 nucleotides matching TRBD1. Germline V gene data show CDR1 as MNHEY and CDR2 as SMNVEV (reference sequence). The ends lost 4 bases at V and 8 bases at J; junction bases unmatched: 11. The CDR3 length is 15 residues. The DNA for the CDR3 is TGTGCCAGCAGTTCGGCACAGGGGGCGTATGGGGGCTACACCTTC. Translation: CASSSAQGAYGGYTF.

The chain combines TRBV25-1 with TRBJ2-7; TRBD2 is a possible D gene (5 bases). This CDR3 has 14 amino acids. Germline CDR1 is MGHDK and CDR2 is SYGVNS. V lost 0 bases to trimming and J lost 3 bases, with 9 bases between them. Here the CDR3 reads CASSEYRTSYEQYF. For the CDR3, the DNA is TGTGCCAGCAGTGAATACCGAACTAGCTACGAGCAGTACTTC.

In its sample, this clone was seen once. The chain links TRBV6-5 to TRBJ1-1; no reliable D call. The CDR3 has 13 residues. V was pared by 9 bases and J by 0 bases, with 11 bases between. The germline gives CDR1 MNHEY, CDR2 SVGAGI. The CDR3 reads CASIRDLNTEAFF. CDR3 in DNA: TGTGCCAGTATCCGAGATTTGAACACTGAAGCTTTCTTT.

J is TRBJ2-7 and V is TRBV7-8, with 8 bases lining up with TRBD2. This CDR3 is built from 14 residues. The germline gives CDR1 SGHVS, CDR2 FQNEAQ. Trimming at V came to 3 bases and at J to 4 bases, leaving 5 bases not matched to a gene. CDR3 coding DNA: TGTGCCAGCAGCTTTAACGCGGGGGGTTACGAGCAGTACTTC. Translating gives CASSFNAGGYEQYF.

The chain is built from TRBV12-3 or TRBV12-4 and TRBJ2-7, with no clear D. CDR3 size: 12 residues. V was shortened by 10 bases and J by 1 base, with 11 bases between the two germline ends. DNA of the CDR3: TGTGCCAACCCCGACAAGTCCTACGAGCAGTACTTC. This codes for CANPDKSYEQYF.

The chain links TRBV19 to TRBJ1-2, with D possibly matching TRBD1 (5 bases). The germline CDR1 and CDR2 sequences are LNHDA and SQIVND (reference sequence). V was pared by 3 bases and J by 0 bases, with 23 bases between. CDR3 length equals 19 residues. DNA of the CDR3: TGTGCCAGTAGTATCTATGGGGGGACGGCCCCGACATCTAACTATGGCTACACCTTC. Its protein is CASSIYGGTAPTSNYGYTF.

V is TRBV19 and J is TRBJ1-5, with a possible D match to TRBD1 (5 bases). Germline CDR1 reads LNHDA; CDR2 reads SQIVND (reference sequence). The CDR3 has 12 residues. With 5 bases removed from V and 5 bases from J, the gap between germline ends came to 7 bases. This chain's CDR3 is CASSLQDQPQHF. The CDR3 coding sequence is TGTGCCAGTAGTTTACAGGATCAGCCCCAGCATTTT. The full variable domain, in which reference TRBV19 and TRBJ1-5 provide the parts outside the CDR3, is DGGITQSPKYLFRKEGQNVTLSCEQNLNHDAMYWYRQDPGQGLRLIYYSQIVNDFQKGDIAEGYSVSREKKESFPLTVTSAQKNPTAFYLCASSLQDQPQHFGDGTRLSIL.

This chain joins TRBV27 and TRBJ1-1, with 10 bases fitting TRBD1. The germline CDR1 and CDR2 sequences are MNHEY and SMNVEV (reference sequence). V lost 4 bases to trimming and J lost 1 base; unmatched junction nucleotides: 6. This CDR3 region has 16 residues. CDR3 sequence: CASSYDRGQANTEAFF. In DNA form, the CDR3 reads TGTGCCAGCAGTTATGACAGGGGGCAGGCGAACACTGAAGCTTTCTTT.

CDR3 in amino acids: CSVGIQGTEAFF. CDR3 sequence (DNA): TGCAGCGTTGGAATACAGGGGACTGAAGCTTTCTTT. The chain is built from TRBV29-1 and TRBJ1-1; the match to TRBD1 covers 7 bases. Trimming removed 4 bases from V and 5 bases from J; junction bases left unmatched: 4. Germline V CDR1 and CDR2: SQVTM, ANQGSEA. The CDR3 spans 12 residues.